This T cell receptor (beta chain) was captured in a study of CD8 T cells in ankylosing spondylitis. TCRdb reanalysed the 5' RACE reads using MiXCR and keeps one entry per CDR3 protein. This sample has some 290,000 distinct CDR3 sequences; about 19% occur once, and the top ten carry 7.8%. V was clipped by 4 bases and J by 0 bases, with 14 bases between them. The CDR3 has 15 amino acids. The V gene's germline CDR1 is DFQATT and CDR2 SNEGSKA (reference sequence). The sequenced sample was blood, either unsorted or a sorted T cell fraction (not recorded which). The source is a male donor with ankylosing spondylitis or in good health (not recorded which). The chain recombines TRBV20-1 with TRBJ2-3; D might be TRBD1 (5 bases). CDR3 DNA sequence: TGCAGTGCTATTCTCAGGGCAACTAGCACAGATACGCAGTATTTT. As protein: CSAILRATSTDTQYF.